This T cell receptor (beta chain) was retrieved from a study of T cells after posttransplantation cyclophosphamide (dated by TCRdb to 2016 to 2017). Background on the whole study: Using TRB sequencing, the study followed how the T cell repertoire rebuilt after myeloablative bone marrow transplantation with posttransplantation cyclophosphamide given as GVHD prophylaxis. Samples from 35 to 45 PTCy-treated patients, along with samples from some 17 of their related bone marrow donors, underwent antigen receptor sequencing. Blood from all 30 or so PTCy patients who had 1-year posttransplant specimens underwent TRB sequencing. In 3 patients, TRB sequencing was also performed on up to roughly 3 more blood samples taken 2 to 5.2 years after transplant, and in a handful of patients, pretransplant blood was also TRB-sequenced. TRA and TRB clonality were tightly correlated in several samples, so subsequent TCR analyses focused on TRB only. Public TRB sequences were compared against a database of over 3,000 sequences linked to responses to pathogens, tumor antigens, self-antigens and alloantigens. Study-wide conclusions, independent of this receptor: Across over 40 patients, TRB clonality was highly associated with recipient CMV seropositivity and CMV reactivation, and PTCy diversity was similar to diversity in CNI/methotrexate controls. The TRB repertoires of T cells infiltrating skin or GI tract showed only limited overlap with the TRB repertoires of T cells in blood. Donor-recipient similarity was low at 1-2 months but rose over the first year, and later blood repertoires were often dominated by donor CD8+ memory clones.

To note about this clone: There is no known antigen for this receptor. No much larger clone exists at a distance of one base, and base qualities are not known.

TRB sequencing was run on genomic DNA with either the immunoSEQ assay at survey resolution or the hsTCRB kit. The authors' analysis ran thus. The immunoSEQ software was used for initial read processing, and the LymphoSeq R package was used for repertoire analyses. Clonality was computed as 1 minus normalized Shannon entropy; Gini coefficient was also calculated for each TRB dataset. Phenotypes of unsorted samples were inferred by mapping TRB sequences from sorted subsets of the recipient or donor onto unsorted samples of the same recipient. TCRdb retrieved this table from immuneACCESS and kept in-frame rearrangements only. Not all clones are present; in checked studies, unresolved V genes account for under half, and no reason is known for the remainder. The V and J calls and clone size come from that table; D and trimming were worked out from the DNA. The sample table shows some 52,000 clones, and roughly 86% are seen once. The top ten clones comprise less than 3.5% of the sample.

Deletion took 5 bases off V and 3 bases off J, with a span of 17 bases between the germline ends. The CDR3 runs 16 residues from the cysteine to the phenylalanine. Kept here is only the CDR3 DNA, which spans 48 bases and is read in frame from base 1. Reading the germline V gene gives CDR1 SGHTA and CDR2 FQGNSA. PTCy-treated patients were drawn from a prospective multi-institutional clinical trial. Peripheral blood and bone marrow mononuclear cells were isolated by Ficoll-Hypaque density centrifugation and were cryopreserved. The clonotype comes from a young man with a blood cancer, CMV-positive, and with a related stem cell donor. The specimen was PBMCs. The sequence links TRBV7-2 to TRBJ1-3; TRBD1 is possibly the D segment (5 matching bases). The CDR3 corresponds to CASSANSGIGGNTIYF. The base sequence is TGTGCCAGCAGCGCCAACTCAGGGATAGGTGGAAACACCATATATTTT.